This T cell receptor beta chain stems from a study of identical twins. Study outcomes and limitations: Weaker excess twin sharing was observed in beta out-of-frame sequences.

A word on this clonotype: The antigen is undetermined.

The CDR3 totals 12 residues. TCRdb analysed the 5' RACE reads with MiXCR anew, one entry per CDR3 protein. Of hundreds of thousands of distinct CDR3 sequences in the sample, roughly an eighth were seen once. This sample was shared with a second study, whose subject was yellow fever vaccine responses in identical twins.

The receptor was derived from a young woman in good health. The sequenced material came from CD8+ T cells sorted from blood. This rearrangement joins TRBV21-1 to TRBJ1-6; the D segment call TRBD1 is taken from the table without a DNA check. TRBV21-1 is classified as a pseudogene. The CDR3 spells CARNRVGSPLHF. In nucleotides, the CDR3 is TGTGCCAGGAACAGGGTGGGTTCACCCCTCCACTTT.